This is a list of T cell receptor beta chains from one sample in a study of T cells after yellow fever vaccination. TCRdb reanalysed the 5' RACE reads using MiXCR and keeps one entry per CDR3 protein. The sample records about 210,000 distinct CDR3 sequences, around 6.7% being singletons. The source material was CD4+ T cells sorted from PBMCs, sampled on the day of the yellow fever booster vaccination. The receptors come from a man aged 25-45 years who received the YFV17D yellow fever vaccine. The CDR3 runs from the conserved cysteine through the conserved F or W. D genes are given only for firm matches. Clone size, where shown, is once, few, many, or a class for clones that have expanded.

d_gene	v_gene	abundance	j_gene	CDR3aa	CDR3nt
TRBD2	TRBV12-3/TRBV12-4	many	TRBJ2-7	CASGTSGSYEQYF	TGTGCCAGCGGCACTAGCGGGTCCTACGAGCAGTACTTC
.	TRBV20-1	few	TRBJ2-5	CSARDNRGPQETQYF	TGCAGTGCTAGAGATAACAGAGGTCCCCAAGAGACCCAGTACTTC
.	TRBV7-2	.	TRBJ2-3	CASSLMGTTDTQYF	TGTGCCAGCAGCTTAATGGGAACCACAGATACGCAGTATTTT
.	TRBV7-9	few	TRBJ2-2	CASSLARAGELFF	TGTGCCAGCAGCTTAGCTCGGGCCGGGGAGCTGTTTTTT
.	TRBV20-1	.	TRBJ2-1	CSARDPQHEQFF	TGCAGTGCTAGAGACCCCCAGCATGAGCAGTTCTTC
.	TRBV27	many	TRBJ2-5	CASSSTSTVQYF	TGTGCCAGCAGTTCAACCTCGACAGTCCAGTACTTC
.	TRBV25-1	.	TRBJ2-1	CASSESWGMTNEQFF	TGTGCCAGCAGTGAAAGCTGGGGTATGACTAATGAGCAGTTCTTC
.	TRBV12-3/TRBV12-4	many	TRBJ1-4	CASSLLLSKLFF	TGTGCCAGCAGTTTGCTTTTGTCCAAACTGTTTTTT
.	TRBV27	many	TRBJ2-3	CASSPQRTDTQYF	TGTGCCAGCAGTCCCCAGCGCACAGATACGCAGTATTTT
TRBD2	TRBV15	few	TRBJ2-3	CATSRPGAGADTQYF	TGTGCCACCAGCAGGCCCGGGGCGGGGGCAGATACGCAGTATTTT
.	TRBV30	few	TRBJ1-2	CAWSGQGGDGYTF	TGTGCCTGGAGCGGGCAGGGAGGAGATGGCTACACCTTC
TRBD1	TRBV7-2	.	TRBJ1-2	CASSSGTEAGYGYTF	TGTGCCAGCAGCTCCGGGACAGAGGCAGGCTATGGCTACACCTTC
.	TRBV14	few	TRBJ1-4	CASSHLGGSNEKLFF	TGTGCCAGCAGCCATCTGGGAGGGTCTAATGAAAAACTGTTTTTT
TRBD2	TRBV20-1	.	TRBJ2-1	CSAHPLAGVFNEQFF	TGCAGTGCTCACCCACTAGCGGGAGTATTTAATGAGCAGTTCTTC
.	TRBV5-1	many	TRBJ1-1	CASSLAAQTEAFF	TGCGCCAGCAGCTTGGCCGCTCAAACTGAAGCTTTCTTT
.	TRBV11-3	.	TRBJ2-7	CASGDGNYEQYF	TGTGCCAGCGGGGACGGCAACTACGAGCAGTACTTC
TRBD1	TRBV6-2/TRBV6-3	.	TRBJ2-1	CARTLKGTGLFNEQFF	TGTGCCAGAACCCTTAAAGGGACAGGGTTGTTTAATGAGCAGTTCTTC
TRBD2	TRBV27	.	TRBJ2-3	CASSPSGIQDTQYF	TGTGCCAGCAGTCCGAGCGGGATTCAAGATACGCAGTATTTT
TRBD1	TRBV7-3	few	TRBJ2-5	CASSIGQGFGETQYF	TGTGCCAGCAGCATTGGACAGGGTTTCGGGGAGACCCAGTACTTC
.	TRBV28	.	TRBJ1-1	CASTGYTEAFF	TGTGCCAGCACAGGATACACTGAAGCTTTCTTT